Sequencing of this TCR beta chain was carried out in a study of shared clonotypes between healthy human individuals. As for the study in general: Three CD4 naive, three CD4 memory, two CD8 naive and one CD8 memory plate were used per donor. Notes on the study in general: It was the non-shared clonotypes that had lower generation probabilities than clonotypes shared by all four donors. The small donor group covered limited genetic and exposure diversity.

CDR1 is MDHEN and CDR2 is SYDVKM in the germline V gene. The CDR3 runs to 13 residues. V was clipped by 6 bases and J by 7 bases, with 12 bases between them. The method was immunoSEQ multiplex PCR; TCRdb's version includes in-frame clones alone and lacks a portion of them. The sample holds over 950,000 clones; about 80% are singletons and the top ten take roughly 0.83%. Donors, without exception, were Caucasian adults residing in Nashville, Tennessee. With respect to this clone: The antigen is undetermined.

The origin of this receptor is a man in his late teens or twenties in good health. Some clones in this sample may be carry-over from other donors' samples. The chain combines TRBV28 with TRBJ2-2; no clear D. Material: memory CD4+ T cells from PBMCs. Subset indicated: CD45RA-negative fraction. For the CDR3, the DNA is TGTGCCAGCAGCCTGTTGGAGTTCGGGGAGCTGTTTTTT. This codes for CASSLLEFGELFF.